The 18 T cell receptor beta chains in this list originate from one sample, sequenced in a study of vaccination and CD4 T cells after COVID-19. As to time point: late sampling 161 to 241 days after vaccination in three convalescent patients. TCRdb analysed the PCR reads with MiXCR anew, one entry per CDR3 protein. The table lists about 40,000 distinct CDR3 sequences, 35% to 45% of them singletons. The sample was CD4+ T cells from blood, taken about 7 months after SARS-CoV-2 vaccination. The receptors here all came from a human donor who had recovered from COVID-19.

The chain links TRBV28 to TRBJ2-3; D uncertain. The CDR3 runs to 13 residues. Germline loops: CDR1 MDHEN, CDR2 SYDVKM. V was cut by 5 bases and J by 4 bases, with 10 bases left in between. The CDR3 reads CASSPPLPDTQYF. The CDR3, as DNA: TGTGCCAGCAGTCCTCCCCTCCCAGATACGCAGTATTTT.

This chain joins TRBV28 and TRBJ2-1; the D gene is possibly TRBD2 (5 bases). Germline V gene sequence: CDR1 MDHEN, CDR2 SYDVKM. This CDR3 has 14 residues. V was pared by 3 bases and J by 4 bases, with 10 bases between. CDR3 DNA sequence: TGTGCCAGCAGTTTTAGCGAAACATACAATGAGCAGTTCTTC. Translated, it gives CASSFSETYNEQFF.

With regard to this clonotype: Compared with germline, one end of the junction differs, possibly owing to a read error. The chain links TRBV6-1 to TRBJ2-1, with 8 bases fitting TRBD2. The CDR3 sequence is 18 residues long. In germline, CDR1 is MNHNS, CDR2 SASEGT. The CDR3 coding sequence is TGTGCCAGCAGGGCGAAGGGCTGGCGGGGGGACTCCTACAATGAGCAGCTCTTC. Encoded protein: CASRAKGWRGDSYNEQLF.

In this sample, this clonotype turned up a few times. The chain has TRBV6-1 and TRBJ2-2; no definite D call. CDR3 length equals 15 residues. Germline CDR1 and CDR2: MNHNS and SASEGT. Between the trimmed V and J ends, which lost 8 bases and 0 bases, there was a span of 13 bases. In DNA, the CDR3 is TGTGCCAGCTCCCCTATGGGGACGAACACCGGGGAGCTGTTTTTT. It codes for CASSPMGTNTGELFF.

In its sample, this clonotype was seen a few times. CDR3 residues: CASSRTHHRVGETQYF. CDR3 in DNA: TGTGCCAGCAGTCGCACCCACCACAGGGTTGGGGAGACCCAGTACTTC. The chain combines TRBV6-1 with TRBJ2-5, with a tentative D call TRBD1 (6 bases). The CDR3 has 16 amino acids. Germline values: CDR1 MNHNS, CDR2 SASEGT. V shed 5 bases and J shed 5 bases, with 21 bases lying between them.

The J gene is TRBJ2-7, the V gene TRBV28; 10 nucleotides agree with TRBD2. This CDR3 contains 16 residues. CDR1 and CDR2 (germline): MDHEN, SYDVKM. V lost 6 bases, J lost 3 bases, and 11 bases stayed unmatched. CDR3 nucleotides: TGTGCCAGCAGATCCCACATAGCGGGAGGTGACTACGAGCAGTACTTC. Protein sequence: CASRSHIAGGDYEQYF. Together with reference TRBV28 and TRBJ2-7, the CDR3 gives the full variable domain: DVKVTQSSRYLVKRTGEKVFLECVQDMDHENMFWYRQDPGLGLRLIYFSYDVKMKEKGDIPEGYSVSREKKERFSLILESASTNQTSMYLCASRSHIAGGDYEQYFGPGTRLTVT.

This sequence joins TRBV28 and TRBJ1-2, with TRBD1 matching over 11 bases. CDR1 and CDR2 from the germline V gene are MDHEN and SYDVKM. The CDR3 totals 16 residues. V dropped 2 bases and J dropped 8; count of bases not matched to a gene: 10. CDR3 in DNA: TGTGCCAGCAGTTTAACGACGGACAGGGGGCGAAGGGGCTACACCTTC. Translation gives CASSLTTDRGRRGYTF.

This clonotype was detected only once. The chain is built from TRBV6-1 and TRBJ2-7; 7 nucleotides agree with TRBD1. Germline CDR1 reads MNHNS; CDR2 reads SASEGT. The CDR3 runs to 13 residues. Losses at the gene ends were 6 bases for V and 3 bases for J; bases not matched to a gene: 5. For the CDR3, the DNA is TGTGCCAGCAGATTGCGACAGGGCTACGAGCAGTACTTC. Translation gives CASRLRQGYEQYF.

This clonotype was detected a few times. The gene calls are TRBV6-4 and TRBJ2-1, with 8 bases identical to TRBD2. Germline values: CDR1 MRHNA, CDR2 SNTAGT. The CDR3 loop spans 14 amino acids. V lost 4 bases to trimming and J lost 7 bases; unmatched junction nucleotides: 6. CDR3 sequence (DNA): TGTGCCAGCAGTGGATCGGGAGGGGGGAATGAGCAGTTCTTC. This codes for CASSGSGGGNEQFF.

This clonotype was seen only a few times. The V gene is TRBV7-2, the J gene TRBJ1-1, with D tentatively TRBD1 (5 bases). Trimming took 2 bases from V and 4 from J, leaving 8 bases between them. CDR1 and CDR2 from the germline V gene are SGHTA and FQGNSA. The CDR3 is 13 residues long. Here the CDR3 DNA reads TGTGCCAGCAGCTTAAAGGGACTCACTGAAGCTTTCTTT. Encoded protein: CASSLKGLTEAFF.

This clonotype was seen more than once but under ten times. The chain is built from TRBV20-1 and TRBJ2-1; D may be TRBD2 (8 bases). Germline CDR1 reads DFQATT; CDR2 reads SNEGSKA (reference sequence). V was pared by 0 bases and J by 1 base, with 16 bases between. The CDR3 runs to 17 residues. The CDR3 here is CSARDTGAGGSYNEQFF. The CDR3 region has the DNA TGCAGTGCTAGAGATACAGGGGCGGGAGGATCCTACAATGAGCAGTTCTTC.

The chain recombines TRBV7-9 with TRBJ2-2; TRBD2 agrees at 8 bases. This CDR3 is built from 15 residues. Germline CDR1 SEHNR, CDR2 FQNEAQ (reference sequence). V shed 5 bases, J shed 6 bases, and the junction held 8 bases outside the gene matches. The CDR3 region is CASSRGGTAPGELFF. Here the CDR3 DNA reads TGTGCCAGCAGCCGGGGGGGGACGGCACCCGGGGAGCTGTTTTTT. The variable domain in full, completed from reference TRBV7-9 and TRBJ2-2, reads DTGVSQNPRHKITKRGQNVTFRCDPISEHNRLYWYRQTLGQGPEFLTYFQNEAQLEKSRLLSDRFSAERPKGSFSTLEIQRTEQGDSAMYLCASSRGGTAPGELFFGEGSRLTVL.

This clonotype was found a few times. The chain links TRBV21-1 to TRBJ2-7. TRBV21-1 is tagged as a pseudogene. The length of the CDR3 is 12 residues. The CDR3 region is CASSNQRYEQYF. CDR3 nucleotide sequence: TGTGCCAGCAGCAACCAACGGTACGAGCAGTACTTC.

The rearrangement joins TRBV6-1 to TRBJ2-2; 7 bases are a match to TRBD2. J lost 6 bases, V lost 8 bases, and 6 bases had no gene match. Germline V gives CDR1 MNHNS, CDR2 SASEGT. The CDR3 totals 13 residues. This CDR3 reads CASRGGISGELFF. The CDR3 nucleotides read TGTGCCAGCCGGGGAGGGATATCCGGGGAGCTGTTTTTT.

CDR3 in amino acids: CASSFPWRTNTEAFF. CDR3 nucleotide sequence: TGTGCCAGCAGTTTTCCGTGGAGGACGAACACTGAAGCTTTCTTT. The V and J genes are TRBV28 and TRBJ1-1; no reliable D call. Trimming took 3 bases from V and 1 from J, leaving 12 bases between them. The CDR3 covers 15 residues. CDR1 is MDHEN, CDR2 SYDVKM, per germline.

The rearrangement uses TRBV27 and TRBJ2-2; the match to TRBD2 covers 9 bases. Germline V gives CDR1 MNHEY, CDR2 SMNVEV (reference sequence). This CDR3 spans 17 amino acids. Germline trimming cut 0 bases from V and 7 bases from J; bases unmatched to any gene: 9. CDR3 region: CASSLSGGRGLNGELFF. CDR3 DNA sequence: TGTGCCAGCAGTTTATCCGGCGGGAGGGGGTTGAACGGGGAGCTGTTTTTT.

This chain connects TRBV7-8 to TRBJ2-1; no definite D call. V lost 5 bases and J 10 bases, leaving 12 bases between the germline ends. The germline V gene encodes CDR1 SGHVS and CDR2 FQNEAQ. CDR3 length: 12 amino acids. CDR3 sequence (DNA): TGTGCCAGCAGCCAGACACGGCTAGAGCAGTTCTTC. Encoded protein: CASSQTRLEQFF.

There are a few counts of this clonotype. J is TRBJ2-7 and V is TRBV27; the D call may be TRBD1 or TRBD2 (5 bases each). Between the trimmed V and J ends, which lost 0 bases and 7 bases, there was a span of 19 bases. This CDR3 has 16 residues. Germline V CDR1 and CDR2: MNHEY, SMNVEV (reference sequence). The CDR3 DNA sequence: TGTGCCAGCAGTTTATCGATGGTCCGAGGGGCGCGAGAGCAGTACTTC. This sequence encodes CASSLSMVRGAREQYF.